This T cell receptor beta chain was sequenced for a study of blood T cell repertoires in COVID-19. TCRdb keeps only in-frame clones here, not all; method: immunoSEQ multiplex PCR. This table holds hundreds of thousands of clones, about 88% found once. Germline V lookup: CDR1 MNHEY, CDR2 SVGAGI. This CDR3 contains 14 residues. V shed 4 bases and J 5 bases; nucleotides not matched to a gene: 6. The rearrangement joins TRBV6-5 to TRBJ1-1; 8 bases are a match to TRBD1. This clonotype was obtained from a woman aged 50 to 65 who had recovered from COVID-19. Source material: PBMCs or T cells enriched from blood (not recorded which). CDR3 amino acids: CASSLSGGPTEAFF. CDR3 in DNA: TGTGCCAGCAGTTTATCAGGGGGCCCGACTGAAGCTTTCTTT.